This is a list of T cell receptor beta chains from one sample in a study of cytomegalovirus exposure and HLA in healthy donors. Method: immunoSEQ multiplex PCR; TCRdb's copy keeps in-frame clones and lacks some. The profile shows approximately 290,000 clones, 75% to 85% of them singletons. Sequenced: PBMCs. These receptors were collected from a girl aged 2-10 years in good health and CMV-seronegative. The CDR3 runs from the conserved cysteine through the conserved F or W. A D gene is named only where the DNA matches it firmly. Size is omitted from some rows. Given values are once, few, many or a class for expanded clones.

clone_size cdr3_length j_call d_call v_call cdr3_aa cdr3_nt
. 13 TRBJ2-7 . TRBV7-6 CASSLDSHYEQYF TGTGCCAGCAGCTTAGACTCTCATTACGAGCAGTACTTC
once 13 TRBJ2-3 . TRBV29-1 CSVENGLGDTQYF TGCAGCGTTGAAAATGGGCTCGGAGATACGCAGTATTTT
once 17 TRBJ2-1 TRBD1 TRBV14 CASSQDARTGAYNEQFF TGTGCCAGCAGCCAAGACGCGAGGACAGGAGCCTACAATGAGCAGTTCTTC
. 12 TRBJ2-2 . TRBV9 CASSVGDGELFF TGTGCCAGCAGCGTAGGAGACGGGGAGCTGTTTTTT
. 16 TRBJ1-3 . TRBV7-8 CASSLVAESSGNTIYF TGTGCCAGCAGCTTAGTCGCGGAGAGCTCTGGAAACACCATATATTTT
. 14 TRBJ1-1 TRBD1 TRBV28 CASSRQGLNTEAFF TGTGCCAGCAGTCGACAGGGATTGAACACTGAAGCTTTCTTT
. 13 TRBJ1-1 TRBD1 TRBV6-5 CASSAYRGTEAFF TGTGCCAGCAGCGCTTACAGGGGAACTGAAGCTTTCTTT
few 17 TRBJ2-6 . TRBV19 CASCRRQASSGANVLTF TGTGCCAGTTGTAGACGACAGGCCAGCTCTGGGGCCAACGTCCTGACTTTC
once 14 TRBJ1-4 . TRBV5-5 CASSSRGGDEKLFF TGTGCCAGCAGCTCCCGCGGGGGGGATGAAAAACTGTTTTTT
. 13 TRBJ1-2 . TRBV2 CASSKGQGSGYTF TGTGCCAGCAGTAAGGGGCAGGGGTCGGGCTACACCTTC
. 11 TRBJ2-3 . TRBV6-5 CASSRPPTLYF TGTGCCAGCAGTCGGCCCCCGACTCTCTATTTT